This T cell receptor (beta chain) appears in the sequencing data of a study of T cell changes during pregnancy in multiple sclerosis. The data were produced by immunoSEQ multiplex PCR, yet TCRdb's version contains in-frame clones alone and is incomplete. The data hold 50,000 or so clones, with around 94% observed a single time. CDR1 is MDHEN and CDR2 is SYDVKM in the germline V gene. J gave up 0 bases and V 5 bases, and 7 bases lay outside the gene matches. The CDR3 loop spans 16 amino acids. The clonotype was recovered from a female donor with multiple sclerosis, enrolled in a pregnancy study. Sequences were derived from CD4+ T cells from peripheral blood mononuclear cells, sampled in the third trimester of pregnancy. The chain uses TRBV28 and TRBJ1-5; 7 nucleotides match TRBD1. The CDR3 region has the DNA TGTGCCAGCAGTCCCTCGGACAGGCGTAGCAATCAGCCCCAGCATTTT. Its protein is CASSPSDRRSNQPQHF.